Listed here are 13 T cell receptor beta chains from one sample, sequenced in a study of T cell clonotyping in hematopoietic cell transplantation. Assay: immunoSEQ multiplex PCR; the TCRdb copy retains only in-frame clones and omits some. The sample has about 15,000 clones; around 94% are singletons. Sequenced material: PBMCs, taken 30 days after allogeneic stem cell transplant. The source is a male patient between 60 and 69 years old who had an allogeneic stem cell transplant from an unrelated donor, so the T cells may come from the graft donor. Some clones in this sample may be carry-over from other donors' samples.

The chain carries TRBV10-3 and TRBJ2-1; 9 bases map to TRBD2. V lost 4 bases, J lost 0 bases, and 10 bases stayed unmatched. This CDR3 is built from 18 residues. CDR1 and CDR2 (germline): ENHRY, SYGVKD. The CDR3 is CAISALAGTRSSYNEQFF. DNA of the CDR3: TGTGCCATCAGTGCTCTAGCGGGGACCCGGAGCTCCTACAATGAGCAGTTCTTC.

The chain has TRBV19 and TRBJ1-2; D gene unclear. The CDR3 runs to 12 residues. In germline, CDR1 is LNHDA, CDR2 SQIVND (reference sequence). V was trimmed by 6 bases and J by 8 bases, leaving 13 bases between them. The CDR3 here is CASSLGPFGYTF. DNA of the CDR3: TGTGCCAGTAGCTTAGGGCCTTTCGGCTACACCTTC.

The chain couples TRBV19 to TRBJ1-1, with D tentatively TRBD1 (6 bases). The germline gives CDR1 LNHDA, CDR2 SQIVND (reference sequence). This CDR3 has 15 amino acids. V lost 3 bases to trimming and J lost 4 bases, with 15 bases between them. This CDR3 reads CASSIGTTGITEAFF. The CDR3 DNA reads as TGTGCCAGTAGTATTGGGACAACAGGTATCACTGAAGCTTTCTTT. Variable domain in full (rest from reference TRBV19 and TRBJ1-1): DGGITQSPKYLFRKEGQNVTLSCEQNLNHDAMYWYRQDPGQGLRLIYYSQIVNDFQKGDIAEGYSVSREKKESFPLTVTSAQKNPTAFYLCASSIGTTGITEAFFGQGTRLTVV.

CDR3 loop: CASSLEHGATEAFF. The CDR3 nucleotides read TGTGCCAGCAGCTTAGAACATGGGGCCACTGAAGCTTTCTTT. The V and J genes are TRBV11-2 and TRBJ1-1; D might be TRBD1 (5 bases). The V end lost 0 bases, the J end lost 4 bases, and 9 bases lay between the germline ends. The germline gives CDR1 SGHAT, CDR2 FQNNGV. This CDR3 is 14 amino acids long. Based on the CDR3 plus reference TRBV11-2 and TRBJ1-1, the full variable domain is EAGVAQSPRYKIIEKRQSVAFWCNPISGHATLYWYQQILGQGPKLLIQFQNNGVVDDSQLPKDRFSAERLKGVDSTLKIQPAKLEDSAVYLCASSLEHGATEAFFGQGTRLTVV.

The chain couples TRBV4-2 to TRBJ1-5; 7 bases line up with TRBD1. The V gene's germline CDR1 is LGHNA and CDR2 YNFKEQ. Trimming removed 8 bases from V and 4 bases from J; junction bases left unmatched: 8. The CDR3 consists of 14 residues. This CDR3 is CASGPETGNQPQHF. CDR3 coding DNA: TGTGCCAGCGGACCAGAGACAGGGAATCAGCCCCAGCATTTT.

This rearrangement joins TRBV11-1 to TRBJ1-1; D is uncertain. Germline V CDR1 and CDR2: SGHAT, FQDESV (reference sequence). V shed 5 bases and J shed 6 bases, with 10 bases lying between them. CDR3 length equals 12 residues. This chain's CDR3 is CASSLRGAEAFF. The CDR3 DNA reads as TGTGCCAGCAGCCTGCGCGGAGCTGAAGCTTTCTTT.

This clone was counted once. V gene TRBV5-1 combines with J gene TRBJ2-3, with 11 bases identical to TRBD2. The CDR3 loop spans 19 amino acids. Trimming cost V 0 bases and J 0 bases; bases outside gene matches: 9. CDR1 and CDR2 (germline): SGHRS, YFSETQ. The CDR3 loop is CASSLGALAGGGSTDTQYF. For the CDR3, the DNA is TGCGCCAGCAGCTTGGGGGCTCTAGCGGGAGGAGGTAGCACAGATACGCAGTATTTT.

V is TRBV25-1 and J is TRBJ2-7; 9 nucleotides align to TRBD1. CDR3 length equals 14 residues. The germline gives CDR1 MGHDK, CDR2 SYGVNS. V gave up 6 bases and J gave up 4 bases; unmatched junction bases: 7. DNA of the CDR3: TGTGCCAGCAGGGATCGGACAGGGGAATACGAGCAGTACTTC. This translates into CASRDRTGEYEQYF.

Here the CDR3 DNA reads TGTGCCAGCAGCGTAAGTGCCCTAGAAGGGTTTACGCAGTATTTT. Protein sequence: CASSVSALEGFTQYF. The rearrangement uses TRBV9 and TRBJ2-3; D not certain. Looked up from germline, CDR1 is SGDLS and CDR2 is YYNGEE. This CDR3 contains 15 residues. Trimming left V 1 base short and J 8 bases short, with 17 bases between.

The chain has TRBV10-3 and TRBJ1-4, with 7 bases lining up with TRBD1. The germline gives CDR1 ENHRY, CDR2 SYGVKD. CDR3 length: 13 amino acids. After removal of 4 bases from V and 10 bases from J, the junction contained 6 bases not matched to a gene. In DNA form, the CDR3 reads TGTGCCATCAGTGCCGGACAGGCGGGAAAACTGTTTTTT. Protein sequence: CAISAGQAGKLFF.

This clone appeared a single time. The J gene is TRBJ2-1, the V gene TRBV9; possible D gene TRBD1, 6 bases. The CDR3 contains 15 residues. V lost 3 bases and J lost 2, with 12 bases in between. Germline CDR1 and CDR2: SGDLS and YYNGEE. CDR3 sequence: CASSAGGITYNEQFF. DNA of the CDR3: TGTGCCAGCAGCGCTGGGGGCATCACCTACAATGAGCAGTTCTTC.

V is TRBV11-2 and J is TRBJ1-1; D gene ambiguous. Per the germline V gene, CDR1 is SGHAT and CDR2 is FQNNGV. The CDR3 is 12 residues long. Trimming left V 4 bases short and J 1 base short, with 4 bases between. CDR3 protein: CASSYQNTEAFF. In DNA form, the CDR3 reads TGTGCCAGCAGCTACCAGAACACTGAAGCTTTCTTT.

The chain carries TRBV19 and TRBJ1-4; maybe TRBD1 (5 bases). This CDR3 is built from 14 residues. The V gene's germline CDR1 is LNHDA and CDR2 SQIVND (reference sequence). The ends were cut back, 4 bases at V and 7 bases at J, with 13 bases in the middle. The CDR3 loop is CASSTGYDGEKLFF. CDR3 coding DNA: TGTGCCAGTAGTACAGGGTATGATGGTGAAAAACTGTTTTTT.